A selection of T cell receptor beta chains follows, all from one sample in a study of shared clonotypes between healthy human individuals. Profiling relied on immunoSEQ multiplex PCR, and the TCRdb table lists in-frame clones only, not all of them. The table records 2 million to 3 million clones, under 95% of them present only once. The source material was naive CD4+ T cells from PBMCs. The receptors were gathered from a man aged 18 to 29 in good health. Some clones in this sample may be carry-over from other donors' samples. Each CDR3 is given with its conserved first and last residue. Fields, in order: D gene, V gene, clone size, J gene, CDR3 protein, CDR3 DNA. A D gene is named only where the DNA matches it firmly. The size of a clone is reported for some rows only, either as once, few or many, or as a class for expanded clones.

D gene: NA; V gene: TRBV10-2; clone size: NA; J gene: TRBJ1-5; CDR3 protein: CASSESRGGNQPQHF; CDR3 DNA: TGCGCCAGCAGTGAGTCGAGGGGAGGCAATCAGCCCCAGCATTTT
D gene: TRBD2; V gene: TRBV29-1; clone size: NA; J gene: TRBJ2-2; CDR3 protein: CSVVAVRLAGERITGELFF; CDR3 DNA: TGCAGCGTTGTTGCAGTTCGGCTAGCGGGAGAACGGATCACCGGGGAGCTGTTTTTT
D gene: NA; V gene: TRBV29-1; clone size: NA; J gene: TRBJ2-5; CDR3 protein: CSVLQGSKETQYF; CDR3 DNA: TGCAGCGTTCTCCAGGGGTCGAAAGAAACCCAGTACTTC
D gene: NA; V gene: TRBV11-2; clone size: NA; J gene: TRBJ2-7; CDR3 protein: CASSLVKGDYEQYF; CDR3 DNA: TGTGCCAGCAGCTTAGTAAAGGGGGACTACGAGCAGTACTTC
D gene: TRBD1; V gene: TRBV6-1; clone size: once; J gene: TRBJ1-2; CDR3 protein: CASKRQGGYGYTF; CDR3 DNA: TGTGCCAGCAAAAGACAGGGGGGCTATGGCTACACCTTC
D gene: NA; V gene: TRBV4-1; clone size: NA; J gene: TRBJ1-2; CDR3 protein: CASSHLGRGNTF; CDR3 DNA: TGCGCCAGCAGCCACCTTGGTCGAGGTAACACCTTC
D gene: TRBD1; V gene: TRBV28; clone size: NA; J gene: TRBJ1-2; CDR3 protein: CASSSPGTVAYGYTF; CDR3 DNA: TGTGCCAGCAGTTCCCCTGGGACAGTGGCATATGGCTACACCTTC
D gene: NA; V gene: TRBV28; clone size: NA; J gene: TRBJ2-7; CDR3 protein: CASSPPGPERLHEQYF; CDR3 DNA: TGTGCCAGCAGCCCCCCCGGCCCCGAGCGCCTCCACGAGCAGTACTTC
D gene: NA; V gene: TRBV7-9; clone size: once; J gene: TRBJ2-5; CDR3 protein: CASSLVGRGETQYF; CDR3 DNA: TGTGCCAGCAGCTTAGTCGGAAGGGGGGAGACCCAGTACTTC
D gene: NA; V gene: TRBV18; clone size: NA; J gene: TRBJ2-6; CDR3 protein: CASSPKRISGANVLTF; CDR3 DNA: TGTGCCAGCTCACCAAAACGGATCTCTGGGGCCAACGTCCTGACTTTC
D gene: NA; V gene: TRBV29-1; clone size: few; J gene: TRBJ1-2; CDR3 protein: CSVEGALAGDGYTF; CDR3 DNA: TGCAGCGTTGAAGGCGCGCTGGCCGGGGATGGCTACACCTTC
D gene: NA; V gene: TRBV7-3; clone size: once; J gene: TRBJ2-1; CDR3 protein: CASSLTGDGYNEQFF; CDR3 DNA: TGTGCCAGCAGCTTAACGGGAGATGGGTACAATGAGCAGTTCTTC
D gene: TRBD1; V gene: TRBV5-1; clone size: NA; J gene: TRBJ1-2; CDR3 protein: CASSLGTGPTIYGYTF; CDR3 DNA: TGCGCCAGCAGCTTGGGGACAGGCCCGACTATTTATGGCTACACCTTC
D gene: NA; V gene: TRBV30; clone size: NA; J gene: TRBJ1-2; CDR3 protein: CAWSGGMGGYTF; CDR3 DNA: TGTGCCTGGAGTGGAGGCATGGGAGGCTACACCTTC
D gene: TRBD1; V gene: TRBV4-1; clone size: NA; J gene: TRBJ2-7; CDR3 protein: CASSQERPRGRREQYF; CDR3 DNA: TGCGCCAGCAGCCAAGAACGACCCAGGGGGCGACGCGAGCAGTACTTC
D gene: TRBD2; V gene: TRBV4-2; clone size: NA; J gene: TRBJ2-3; CDR3 protein: CASSQGTAGGVTQYF; CDR3 DNA: TGTGCCAGCAGCCAAGGTACAGCGGGAGGGGTTACGCAGTATTTT
D gene: TRBD2; V gene: TRBV7-6; clone size: NA; J gene: TRBJ2-3; CDR3 protein: CASSLQTSGESTDTQYF; CDR3 DNA: TGTGCCAGCAGCTTACAGACTAGCGGAGAAAGCACAGATACGCAGTATTTT
D gene: NA; V gene: TRBV2; clone size: NA; J gene: TRBJ1-2; CDR3 protein: CASSPAGGKANYGYTF; CDR3 DNA: TGTGCCAGCAGCCCCGCCGGGGGAAAAGCTAACTATGGCTACACCTTC
D gene: NA; V gene: TRBV11-2; clone size: NA; J gene: TRBJ2-7; CDR3 protein: CASSREGASKYF; CDR3 DNA: TGTGCCAGCAGCAGGGAAGGGGCTTCCAAGTACTTC
D gene: NA; V gene: TRBV19; clone size: NA; J gene: TRBJ2-5; CDR3 protein: CASSSQLIEETQYF; CDR3 DNA: TGTGCCAGTAGTAGCCAGCTAATAGAAGAGACCCAGTACTTC
D gene: TRBD2; V gene: TRBV19; clone size: NA; J gene: TRBJ2-3; CDR3 protein: CASSRGLAGTDTQYF; CDR3 DNA: TGTGCCAGTAGTAGGGGACTAGCGGGCACAGATACGCAGTATTTT
D gene: NA; V gene: TRBV9; clone size: NA; J gene: TRBJ2-5; CDR3 protein: CASSALLGSQETQYF; CDR3 DNA: TGTGCCAGCAGCGCGCTACTAGGGTCTCAAGAGACCCAGTACTTC
D gene: TRBD1; V gene: TRBV5-1; clone size: NA; J gene: TRBJ2-1; CDR3 protein: CASSLGQGVYNEQFF; CDR3 DNA: TGCGCCAGCAGCTTGGGGCAGGGGGTCTACAATGAGCAGTTCTTC
D gene: TRBD1; V gene: TRBV6-6; clone size: once; J gene: TRBJ2-3; CDR3 protein: CASSQGQGPDTQYF; CDR3 DNA: TGTGCCAGCAGTCAAGGACAGGGCCCAGATACGCAGTATTTT
D gene: TRBD2; V gene: TRBV5-4; clone size: NA; J gene: TRBJ2-2; CDR3 protein: CASSLRLAGSGGELFF; CDR3 DNA: TGTGCCAGCAGCTTGCGACTAGCGGGATCGGGCGGGGAGCTGTTTTTT
D gene: NA; V gene: TRBV4-3; clone size: NA; J gene: TRBJ2-3; CDR3 protein: CASSQERAHLTDTQYF; CDR3 DNA: TGCGCCAGCAGCCAAGAGAGGGCCCACCTCACAGATACGCAGTATTTT
D gene: TRBD1; V gene: TRBV5-1; clone size: NA; J gene: TRBJ2-1; CDR3 protein: CASSLVGQAPGQFF; CDR3 DNA: TGCGCCAGCAGCTTGGTAGGACAGGCCCCTGGGCAGTTCTTC
D gene: TRBD2; V gene: TRBV4-2; clone size: NA; J gene: TRBJ2-1; CDR3 protein: CASSQAPGGTVTYNEQFF; CDR3 DNA: TGTGCCAGCAGCCAGGCTCCCGGGGGGACGGTCACCTACAATGAGCAGTTCTTC
D gene: NA; V gene: TRBV18; clone size: once; J gene: TRBJ2-3; CDR3 protein: CASSSEWGLDTQYF; CDR3 DNA: TGTGCCAGCTCATCGGAATGGGGGCTGGATACGCAGTATTTT
D gene: NA; V gene: TRBV5-8; clone size: NA; J gene: TRBJ1-2; CDR3 protein: CASSSGGVYGYTF; CDR3 DNA: TGTGCCAGCAGCTCCGGGGGCGTCTATGGCTACACCTTC
D gene: NA; V gene: TRBV6-5; clone size: NA; J gene: TRBJ2-7; CDR3 protein: CASSYRPDVYEQYF; CDR3 DNA: TGTGCCAGCAGTTACAGGCCGGACGTTTACGAGCAGTACTTC
D gene: NA; V gene: TRBV5-1; clone size: few; J gene: TRBJ2-5; CDR3 protein: CASTHLQGEETQYF; CDR3 DNA: TGCGCCAGCACTCACCTCCAGGGAGAAGAGACCCAGTACTTC
D gene: NA; V gene: TRBV6-5; clone size: few; J gene: TRBJ2-7; CDR3 protein: CASSYFHEQYF; CDR3 DNA: TGTGCCAGCAGTTACTTCCACGAGCAGTACTTC
D gene: NA; V gene: TRBV5-1; clone size: NA; J gene: TRBJ2-5; CDR3 protein: CASSLGGTQETQYF; CDR3 DNA: TGCGCCAGCAGCTTGGGGGGCACCCAAGAGACCCAGTACTTC
D gene: NA; V gene: TRBV11-3; clone size: NA; J gene: TRBJ1-3; CDR3 protein: CASSYGTVENTIYF; CDR3 DNA: TGTGCCAGCAGCTACGGGACCGTCGAGAACACCATATATTTT
D gene: TRBD1; V gene: TRBV7-8; clone size: NA; J gene: TRBJ1-1; CDR3 protein: CASSSRPGTGGTEAFF; CDR3 DNA: TGTGCCAGCAGCTCACGGCCCGGGACAGGGGGAACTGAAGCTTTCTTT
D gene: NA; V gene: TRBV2; clone size: NA; J gene: TRBJ2-7; CDR3 protein: CASREDPNYEQYF; CDR3 DNA: TGTGCCAGCAGGGAGGACCCCAATTACGAGCAGTACTTC
D gene: TRBD1; V gene: TRBV10-2; clone size: once; J gene: TRBJ1-1; CDR3 protein: CASSESKGAGTNTEAFF; CDR3 DNA: TGCGCCAGCAGTGAGTCGAAGGGGGCAGGGACGAACACTGAAGCTTTCTTT
D gene: NA; V gene: TRBV5-4; clone size: NA; J gene: TRBJ1-2; CDR3 protein: CASSSEVDGYTF; CDR3 DNA: TGTGCCAGCAGCTCGGAGGTCGATGGCTACACCTTC
D gene: TRBD2; V gene: TRBV5-6; clone size: NA; J gene: TRBJ2-3; CDR3 protein: CASSLWLAGATDTQYF; CDR3 DNA: TGTGCCAGCAGCTTATGGCTAGCGGGGGCCACAGATACGCAGTATTTT
D gene: TRBD1; V gene: TRBV7-9; clone size: NA; J gene: TRBJ2-1; CDR3 protein: CASSFIDRDRLNNEQFF; CDR3 DNA: TGTGCCAGCAGCTTTATAGACCGGGACAGGCTAAACAATGAGCAGTTCTTC
D gene: TRBD2; V gene: TRBV18; clone size: NA; J gene: TRBJ2-1; CDR3 protein: CASSPPGRGARFF; CDR3 DNA: TGTGCCAGCTCACCCCCCGGGCGGGGGGCGAGGTTCTTC
D gene: TRBD2; V gene: TRBV7-9; clone size: NA; J gene: TRBJ2-7; CDR3 protein: CASSYGLAGSGYEQYF; CDR3 DNA: TGTGCCAGCAGCTACGGACTAGCGGGAAGTGGCTACGAGCAGTACTTC
D gene: NA; V gene: TRBV5-3; clone size: NA; J gene: TRBJ2-7; CDR3 protein: CARAGNGTYEQYF; CDR3 DNA: TGTGCCAGAGCCGGTAACGGAACCTACGAGCAGTACTTC
D gene: TRBD2; V gene: TRBV6-5; clone size: NA; J gene: TRBJ2-7; CDR3 protein: CASMMASGSYEQYF; CDR3 DNA: TGTGCCAGCATGATGGCTAGCGGGAGCTACGAGCAGTACTTC
D gene: TRBD1; V gene: TRBV7-2; clone size: NA; J gene: TRBJ2-7; CDR3 protein: CASSLEDRAYEQYF; CDR3 DNA: TGTGCCAGCAGCTTAGAGGACAGGGCCTACGAGCAGTACTTC
D gene: TRBD1; V gene: TRBV7-9; clone size: once; J gene: TRBJ2-7; CDR3 protein: CASSPRDRVLSYEQYF; CDR3 DNA: TGTGCCAGCAGCCCCCGAGACAGGGTCTTATCCTACGAGCAGTACTTC
D gene: NA; V gene: TRBV9; clone size: NA; J gene: TRBJ2-6; CDR3 protein: CASSVTGSSGANVLTF; CDR3 DNA: TGTGCCAGCAGCGTTACAGGATCCTCTGGGGCCAACGTCCTGACTTTC
D gene: NA; V gene: TRBV28; clone size: NA; J gene: TRBJ1-5; CDR3 protein: CASSLGQGSYSNQPQHF; CDR3 DNA: TGTGCCAGCAGTTTAGGTCAGGGAAGCTATAGCAATCAGCCCCAGCATTTT
D gene: NA; V gene: TRBV5-1; clone size: NA; J gene: TRBJ2-1; CDR3 protein: CASSLVSGVWNEQFF; CDR3 DNA: TGCGCCAGCAGCTTGGTGTCGGGAGTATGGAATGAGCAGTTCTTC
D gene: TRBD1; V gene: TRBV2; clone size: NA; J gene: TRBJ1-2; CDR3 protein: CASSQGQGNGYTF; CDR3 DNA: TGTGCCAGCAGTCAGGGACAGGGAAATGGCTACACCTTC
D gene: NA; V gene: TRBV4-2; clone size: NA; J gene: TRBJ1-3; CDR3 protein: CASSHGQAAGNTIYF; CDR3 DNA: TGTGCCAGCAGCCACGGCCAGGCGGCTGGAAACACCATATATTTT
D gene: TRBD1; V gene: TRBV28; clone size: few; J gene: TRBJ1-2; CDR3 protein: CASSAGTGLYGYTF; CDR3 DNA: TGTGCCAGCAGCGCTGGGACAGGGCTCTATGGCTACACCTTC
D gene: NA; V gene: TRBV7-8; clone size: NA; J gene: TRBJ1-5; CDR3 protein: CASSFSGEPNQPQHF; CDR3 DNA: TGTGCCAGCAGCTTCTCGGGGGAGCCAAATCAGCCCCAGCATTTT
D gene: TRBD2; V gene: TRBV5-4; clone size: NA; J gene: TRBJ2-1; CDR3 protein: CASSSGGGSYNEQFF; CDR3 DNA: TGTGCCAGCAGCTCTGGCGGGGGGTCCTACAATGAGCAGTTCTTC
D gene: NA; V gene: TRBV5-6; clone size: NA; J gene: TRBJ1-1; CDR3 protein: CASSLLTALNTEAFF; CDR3 DNA: TGTGCCAGCAGCTTGTTGACAGCCCTGAACACTGAAGCTTTCTTT
D gene: NA; V gene: TRBV7-2; clone size: NA; J gene: TRBJ2-7; CDR3 protein: CASSLAWGAEQYF; CDR3 DNA: TGTGCCAGCAGCTTAGCCTGGGGGGCTGAGCAGTACTTC
D gene: NA; V gene: TRBV28; clone size: NA; J gene: TRBJ2-7; CDR3 protein: CASSLIARAHEQYF; CDR3 DNA: TGTGCCAGCAGTTTAATCGCCAGGGCCCACGAGCAGTACTTC
D gene: NA; V gene: TRBV10-3; clone size: NA; J gene: TRBJ1-3; CDR3 protein: CATSPSQGRVGNTIYF; CDR3 DNA: TGTGCCACCTCCCCGAGTCAGGGGAGGGTCGGAAACACCATATATTTT